The rows below give T cell receptor beta chains drawn from one sample of a study of blood T cell repertoires in COVID-19. Clones were sequenced by immunoSEQ multiplex PCR, and TCRdb holds only the in-frame ones, with some missing. The sample comprises approximately 120,000 clones, approximately 80% of which are singletons, and roughly a fifth rests with the top ten. Specimen: peripheral blood. The receptor source for this set is a man older than 75 with acute or convalescent COVID-19. Both conserved end residues are part of each CDR3. The D gene is left open where the match is weak. Only some rows state a clone size, as once, few, many or a class for expanded clones.

TRBV19,TRBJ2-2,.,.,TGTGCCAGTAGTAGATATAGCCGCACCGGGGAGCTGTTTTTT,CASSRYSRTGELFF
TRBV11-2,TRBJ2-5,.,TRBD2,TGTGCCAGCAGCTTAAGAGGGGCTAGCGGGAGACAAGAGACCCAGTACTTC,CASSLRGASGRQETQYF
TRBV18,TRBJ2-3,.,TRBD2,TGTGCCAGCTCACCCCGAGCGGGGTTGGGCACAGATACGCAGTATTTT,CASSPRAGLGTDTQYF
TRBV10-3,TRBJ2-2,.,TRBD1,TGTGCCATCAGTGGAGGGACAGGGAAGGGCACCGGGGAGCTGTTTTTT,CAISGGTGKGTGELFF
TRBV3-1/TRBV3-2,TRBJ2-2,once,.,TGTGCCAGCAGCCAAGCCTCAGGATCCGGGGAGCTGTTTTTT,CASSQASGSGELFF
TRBV6-5,TRBJ1-2,once,.,TGTGCCAGCAATTACCGGGGGTCCAAGTATGGCTACACCTTC,CASNYRGSKYGYTF
TRBV7-6,TRBJ1-4,.,.,TGTGCCAGCAGCTTAGGCCACTCTTCAACTAATGAAAAACTGTTTTTT,CASSLGHSSTNEKLFF
TRBV30,TRBJ1-1,.,TRBD1,TGTGCCTGGAGGACAGGGTTGGGCACTGAAGCTTTCTTT,CAWRTGLGTEAFF
TRBV5-1,TRBJ2-5,once,.,TGCGCCAGCAGATTGGGGCTAGAGACCCAGTACTTC,CASRLGLETQYF
TRBV5-1,TRBJ2-7,.,TRBD2,TGCGCCAGCAGATCTCGTACTAGCGGGCCCTACGAGCAGTACTTC,CASRSRTSGPYEQYF
TRBV5-1,TRBJ2-3,.,.,TGCGCCAGCAGCTTGGCGGGTACGCAGTATTTT,CASSLAGTQYF
TRBV12-3/TRBV12-4,TRBJ2-3,once,.,TGTGCCAGCGAGGGTCGCACAGATACGCAGTATTTT,CASEGRTDTQYF
TRBV5-1,TRBJ1-6,once,.,TGCGCCAGCAGCTTGGCGGACACAAATAATTCACCCCTCCACTTT,CASSLADTNNSPLHF
TRBV7-2,TRBJ2-7,.,.,TGTGCCAGCAGCTCGAGGGGGGGGCACTCCTACGAGCAGTACTTC,CASSSRGGHSYEQYF
TRBV4-1,TRBJ2-2,.,TRBD1,TGCGCCAGCAGCGTACGGGACAGGGACACCGGGGAGCTGTTTTTT,CASSVRDRDTGELFF
TRBV5-1,TRBJ2-3,few,TRBD1,TGCGCCAGCAGCTTGGGTCAGGGGGCTTACACAGATACGCAGTATTTT,CASSLGQGAYTDTQYF
TRBV6-2/TRBV6-3,TRBJ2-7,.,.,TGTGCCAGCAGCCGGGCTAGCAGCTACGAGCAGTACTTC,CASSRASSYEQYF
TRBV18,TRBJ1-4,once,TRBD1,TGTGCCAGCTCACCCGGACAGGGGTCAACTAATGAAAAACTGTTTTTT,CASSPGQGSTNEKLFF
TRBV3-1/TRBV3-2,TRBJ1-5,.,TRBD1,TGTGCCAGCAGCCAACAACAGGGGTATCAGCCCCAGCATTTT,CASSQQQGYQPQHF
TRBV7-2,TRBJ2-7,.,TRBD1,TGTGCCAGCAGCCCCCGACAGGGAACCTACGAGCAGTACTTC,CASSPRQGTYEQYF
TRBV15,TRBJ2-3,many,TRBD2,TGTGCCACCAGCTTCGGGACTAGCGGGGGTACGCAGTATTTT,CATSFGTSGGTQYF
TRBV19,TRBJ1-5,.,.,TGTGCCAGTATGGACAGACTCAATCAGCCCCAGCATTTT,CASMDRLNQPQHF
TRBV6-4,TRBJ1-2,many,TRBD1,TGTGCCAGCAGTGACTCGGGGACAGGTGGAGGCTACACCTTC,CASSDSGTGGGYTF
TRBV2,TRBJ2-3,.,TRBD2,TGTGCCAGCAGTGAGGAGCGGGGGGCGGGCACAGATACGCAGTATTTT,CASSEERGAGTDTQYF
TRBV7-6,TRBJ2-3,.,TRBD1,TGTGCCAGCAGCTCGTCCGGGACAGGGACAGATACGCAGTATTTT,CASSSSGTGTDTQYF
TRBV6-6,TRBJ2-7,.,.,TGTGCCAGCAGTTACAGACTCTCCTACGAGCAGTACTTC,CASSYRLSYEQYF
TRBV5-1,TRBJ2-1,.,TRBD2,TGCGCCAGCAGCTCCCAAACTAGCGGGGGAAACAATGAGCAGTTCTTC,CASSSQTSGGNNEQFF
TRBV28,TRBJ2-7,.,TRBD1,TGTGCCAGCAGTTTAACCGGGACAGGGCTTAGATACGAGCAGTACTTC,CASSLTGTGLRYEQYF
TRBV9,TRBJ2-1,.,TRBD2,TGTGCCAGCAGCGAGACTAGCGGGGGAAACAATGAGCAGTTCTTC,CASSETSGGNNEQFF
TRBV7-6,TRBJ1-2,.,TRBD1,TGTGCCAGCAGCTTAGGGTCGGGACAGCGGTATGGCTACACCTTC,CASSLGSGQRYGYTF
TRBV5-1,TRBJ2-3,.,.,TGCGCCAGCAGCTTGGAACAGTGGGGCACAGATACGCAGTATTTT,CASSLEQWGTDTQYF
TRBV23-1,TRBJ1-2,.,TRBD1,TGCGCCAGCAGTCATGGGACAGCCGACGGCTACACCTTC,CASSHGTADGYTF
TRBV7-9,TRBJ1-1,.,TRBD1,TGTGCCAGCCAAGCTCCCAGGAACAGGGGGGTAACTGAAGCTTTCTTT,CASQAPRNRGVTEAFF
TRBV5-1,TRBJ1-6,many,.,TGCGCCAGCAGCTTGGAGGGGGTCCCCAATTCACCCCTCCACTTT,CASSLEGVPNSPLHF
TRBV15,TRBJ2-5,.,TRBD2,TGTGCCACCAGCAGAGATCTGGCGGGGGGCCAAGAGACCCAGTACTTC,CATSRDLAGGQETQYF
TRBV5-6,TRBJ2-2,once,.,TGTGCCAGCAGCTTAATGGGGCTCATGAACACCGGGGAGCTGTTTTTT,CASSLMGLMNTGELFF
TRBV6-6,TRBJ1-3,few,.,TGTGCCAGCAGTCCCCTAGTCGGAATCTATGGAAACACCATATATTTT,CASSPLVGIYGNTIYF
TRBV18,TRBJ1-1,.,.,TGTGCCAGCTCACTAAGTATTACGAGCACTGAAGCTTTCTTT,CASSLSITSTEAFF